Given below is one TCR beta chain in context. Antigen: not known. This sample is part of a study of cytomegalovirus exposure and HLA in healthy donors. A multiplex PCR was run with 60 Vbeta primers and 13 Jbeta primers. Clones were sequenced by immunoSEQ multiplex PCR, and TCRdb holds only the in-frame ones, with some missing. Found here are about 160,000 clones, around 74% of them singletons; the top ten hold under 2.5%. Donors counted as nominally healthy when sampled, yet unrecorded immune exposures were likely. V trimming: 6 bases; J trimming: 0 bases; junction bases outside the gene matches: 11. This CDR3 is 16 amino acids long. Per the germline V gene, CDR1 is ENHRY and CDR2 is SYGVKD. Overall study results and limits: Several of the most significant clusters were apparently associated with common viral pathogens in a later analysis.

Sequencing was carried out using PBMCs. The chain recombines TRBV10-3 with TRBJ2-7; 7 bases are shared with TRBD2. This receptor was identified in a female donor in good health and CMV-seronegative. DNA of the CDR3: TGTGCCATCAGACCCTCGAGAGCGGGGAACTCCTACGAGCAGTACTTC. Translating it yields CAIRPSRAGNSYEQYF.